The next 16 T cell receptor beta chains were all read from a single sample in a study of siplizumab effects on memory and regulatory T cells. TCRdb's table, derived via immunoSEQ multiplex PCR, lists solely in-frame clones and lacks some. Altogether approximately 100,000 clones are present, about 90% being singletons, with the ten largest covering roughly 0.78%. The sample comprised Tregs sorted from blood. These receptors came from a human donor in good health.

This chain uses TRBV29-1 with TRBJ2-1; D perhaps matches TRBD2 (6 bases). Trimming pared 7 bases from V and 5 bases from J, leaving 18 bases between. Germline CDR1 SQVTM, CDR2 ANQGSEA. The length of the CDR3 is 14 residues. The CDR3 here is CSAWERDLNNEQFF. CDR3 nucleotide sequence: TGCAGCGCTTGGGAGAGGGACTTAAACAATGAGCAGTTCTTC.

The chain combines TRBV5-4 with TRBJ2-1, with 7 bases identical to TRBD2. The germline gives CDR1 SGHNT, CDR2 YYREEE (reference sequence). The V segment lost 6 bases and the J segment 3 bases; nucleotides outside the gene matches: 6. CDR3 size: 14 residues. The CDR3 spells CASTPGLNYNEQFF. The CDR3 DNA follows: TGTGCCAGCACCCCGGGACTAAACTACAATGAGCAGTTCTTC.

The genes are TRBV5-1 and TRBJ2-7, with D possibly called TRBD1 or TRBD2 (5 bases each). The germline V gene has CDR1 SGHRS and CDR2 YFSETQ. Trimming pared 3 bases from V and 7 bases from J, leaving 17 bases between. This CDR3 region has 14 residues. CDR3 residues: CASSYRDRPGEQYF. As DNA, the CDR3 is TGCGCCAGCAGCTACCGGGACCGACCAGGGGAGCAGTACTTC.

This rearrangement joins TRBV5-1 to TRBJ1-2; no definite D call. The ends were cut back, 0 bases at V and 8 bases at J, with 11 bases in the middle. Germline CDR1 and CDR2: SGHRS and YFSETQ. There are 13 residues in the CDR3. The CDR3, as DNA: TGCGCCAGCAGCTTGGAAGGTCGGGAGGGCTACACCTTC. It yields the protein CASSLEGREGYTF. The variable domain in full, completed from reference TRBV5-1 and TRBJ1-2, reads KAGVTQTPRYLIKTRGQQVTLSCSPISGHRSVSWYQQTPGQGLQFLFEYFSETQRNKGNFPGRFSGRQFSNSRSEMNVSTLELGDSALYLCASSLEGREGYTFGSGTRLTVV.

V and J are TRBV29-1 and TRBJ1-2; D is perhaps TRBD1 (5 bases). The CDR3 sequence is 13 residues long. The V gene's germline CDR1 is SQVTM and CDR2 ANQGSEA. Between the trimmed V and J ends, which lost 3 bases and 4 bases, there was a span of 12 bases. The CDR3 loop is CSVDLGEGYGYTF. The CDR3 DNA follows: TGCAGCGTTGATTTGGGGGAGGGCTATGGCTACACCTTC.

The genes are TRBV15 and TRBJ2-3, with D perhaps TRBD2 (6 bases). Germline lookup yields CDR1 LNHNV and CDR2 YYDKDF (reference sequence). The ends were cut back, 3 bases at V and 0 bases at J, with 13 bases in the middle. This CDR3 is 16 amino acids long. DNA for the CDR3: TGTGCCACCAGCAGGAGAGCGGGCACTAGCACAGATACGCAGTATTTT. Translating it yields CATSRRAGTSTDTQYF.

This rearrangement joins TRBV7-2 to TRBJ1-2; D not certain. The CDR3 covers 13 residues. Germline CDR1 SGHTA, CDR2 FQGNSA. V was clipped by 5 bases and J by 8 bases, with 15 bases between them. The CDR3 reads CASSIVDLGGYTF. The DNA of the CDR3 is TGTGCCAGCAGCATAGTTGACCTGGGAGGCTACACCTTC.

This chain connects TRBV21-1 to TRBJ2-7. TRBV21-1 is designated a pseudogene. The CDR3 extends over 17 amino acids. The CDR3 DNA follows: TGTGCCAGCAGCAATGGGGCCCCCAGCGCCGGGGTTAACGAGCAGTACTTC. Translated, it gives CASSNGAPSAGVNEQYF.

By share, this clone ranks as medium-sized (0.01 to 0.1%). This chain connects TRBV5-1 to TRBJ2-5; D is ambiguous. The CDR3 extends over 12 amino acids. The V and J ends lost 0 bases and 5 bases respectively, with 5 bases between them. CDR1 SGHRS and CDR2 YFSETQ come from the germline V gene. CDR3 DNA sequence: TGCGCCAGCAGCTTGGATCGGGAGACCCAGTACTTC. Protein sequence: CASSLDRETQYF.

The chain recombines TRBV7-3 with TRBJ2-2; weak D call: TRBD2 (6 bases). The CDR3 has 16 amino acids. The germline V gene encodes CDR1 SGHTA and CDR2 FQGTGA. The V end lost 4 bases, the J end lost 7 bases, and 19 bases lay between the germline ends. This CDR3 reads CASSSPIGVGGGELFF. The CDR3, as DNA: TGTGCCAGCAGCTCCCCTATCGGGGTGGGAGGCGGGGAGCTGTTTTTT.

This chain links TRBV5-1 with TRBJ1-2; no clear D gene. The CDR3 runs to 14 residues. Germline CDR1 and CDR2: SGHRS and YFSETQ. The ends were cut back, 0 bases at V and 11 bases at J, with 17 bases in the middle. The CDR3 nucleotides read TGCGCCAGCAGCTTGGAAAGGGCCCCGGCAGGATACACCTTC. Residues: CASSLERAPAGYTF.

The chain employs TRBV19 and TRBJ1-2; perhaps TRBD1 as D (5 bases). In germline, CDR1 is LNHDA, CDR2 SQIVND (reference sequence). The V end lost 7 bases, the J end lost 4 bases, and 16 bases lay between the germline ends. The CDR3 runs to 14 residues. CDR3 amino acids: CASTYSRASYGYTF. The CDR3 nucleotides are TGTGCCAGTACGTATTCCAGGGCTTCCTATGGCTACACCTTC.

The J gene is TRBJ2-1, the V gene TRBV7-3; TRBD2 matches 10 bases. The germline gives CDR1 SGHTA, CDR2 FQGTGA. CDR3 length: 16 amino acids. The ends lost 1 base at V and 10 bases at J; junction bases unmatched: 10. CDR3 bases: TGTGCCAGCAGCTTAAGGACTAGCGGTATGGGGGTGGAGCAGTTCTTC. Translated, it gives CASSLRTSGMGVEQFF.

CDR3 sequence (DNA): TGTGCCAGCAGTGTAGAAGCGGGGGGATTCTCCTACGAGCAGTACTTC. Protein sequence: CASSVEAGGFSYEQYF. The V call is TRBV2, the J call TRBJ2-7; 9 bases align to TRBD2. The CDR3 is 16 residues long. Looked up from germline, CDR1 is SNHLY and CDR2 is FYNNEI. Unmatched junction bases numbered 7, after V lost 4 bases and J lost 0 bases.

This chain connects TRBV11-2 to TRBJ2-1; 8 positions match TRBD2. V lost 3 bases, J lost 5 bases, and 6 bases stayed unmatched. CDR3 size: 15 residues. Germline-derived CDR1 and CDR2 are SGHAT and FQNNGV. DNA of the CDR3: TGTGCCAGCAGCTTGCGACTAGCGAAACACAATGAGCAGTTCTTC. As protein: CASSLRLAKHNEQFF.

This rearrangement joins TRBV11-2 to TRBJ2-2; TRBD2 agrees at 10 bases. Germline CDR1 reads SGHAT; CDR2 reads FQNNGV. V lost 4 bases and J lost 1; bases outside the gene matches: 3. The CDR3 is 16 residues long. In DNA, the CDR3 is TGTGCCAGCAGCTCCAGACTAGCGGGGAACACCGGGGAGCTGTTTTTT. This encodes CASSSRLAGNTGELFF.